This TCR beta chain was sequenced during a study of early T cells in non-severe SARS-CoV-2 infection. Across the whole study: Sequencing used unsorted whole-blood bulk RNA, so chains lack pairing. Whole-study results and caveats: There was a bias toward anti-spike CD8 responses in VDJdb matching, which missed private and CD4 specificities.

Remarks on this clonotype: Its antigen is not identified.

The protocol attached unique molecular identifiers to individual cDNA molecules. TCRdb reprocessed the 5' RACE reads via MiXCR and lists one record per CDR3 protein. In the table there are fewer than 60,000 distinct CDR3 sequences, approximately 12% of which are singletons. Per germline, CDR1 LGHNT and CDR2 FRNRAP. The CDR3 length is 12 residues. V was pared by 3 bases and J by 4 bases, with 7 bases between. This sequence originates from an adult who was a healthcare worker with PCR-confirmed SARS-CoV-2 infection or an uninfected control (not recorded which). The chain links TRBV12-5 to TRBJ2-7, with D unclear. Sequencing used whole blood. DNA of the CDR3: TGTGCTAGTGGTTTTATAGGGTACGAGCAGTACTTC. Translated, it gives CASGFIGYEQYF.